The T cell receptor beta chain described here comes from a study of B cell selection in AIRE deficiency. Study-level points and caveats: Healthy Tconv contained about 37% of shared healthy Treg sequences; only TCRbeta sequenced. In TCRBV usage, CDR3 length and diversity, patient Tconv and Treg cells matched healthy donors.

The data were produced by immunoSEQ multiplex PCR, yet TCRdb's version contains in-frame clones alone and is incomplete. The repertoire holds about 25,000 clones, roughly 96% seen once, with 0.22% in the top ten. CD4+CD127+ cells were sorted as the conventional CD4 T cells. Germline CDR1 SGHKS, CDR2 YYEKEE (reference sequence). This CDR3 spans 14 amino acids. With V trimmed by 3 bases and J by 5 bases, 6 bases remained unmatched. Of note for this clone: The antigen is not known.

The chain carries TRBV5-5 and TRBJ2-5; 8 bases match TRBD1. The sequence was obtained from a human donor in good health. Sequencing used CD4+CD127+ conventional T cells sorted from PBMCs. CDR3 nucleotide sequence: TGTGCCAGCAGCTGGGGACAGGCCAGGGAGACCCAGTACTTC. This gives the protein CASSWGQARETQYF.